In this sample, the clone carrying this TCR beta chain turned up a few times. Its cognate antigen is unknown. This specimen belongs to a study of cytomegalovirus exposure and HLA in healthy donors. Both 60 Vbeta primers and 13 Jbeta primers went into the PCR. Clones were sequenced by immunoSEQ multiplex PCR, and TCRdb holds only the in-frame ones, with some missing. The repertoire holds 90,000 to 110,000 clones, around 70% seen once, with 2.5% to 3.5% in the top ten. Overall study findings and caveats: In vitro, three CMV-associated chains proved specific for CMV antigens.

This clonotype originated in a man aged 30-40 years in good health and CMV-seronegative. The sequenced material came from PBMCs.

The CDR3 bases are TGTGCCAGCAGCTTGGCACAGGGGGGCTACGAGCAGTACTTC. It specifies CASSLAQGGYEQYF. The rearrangement uses TRBV5-6 and TRBJ2-7; 8 bases are a match to TRBD1. The CDR3 is 14 amino acids. Germline trimming cut 0 bases from V and 3 bases from J; bases unmatched to any gene: 2. Germline lookup yields CDR1 SGHDT and CDR2 YYEEEE.